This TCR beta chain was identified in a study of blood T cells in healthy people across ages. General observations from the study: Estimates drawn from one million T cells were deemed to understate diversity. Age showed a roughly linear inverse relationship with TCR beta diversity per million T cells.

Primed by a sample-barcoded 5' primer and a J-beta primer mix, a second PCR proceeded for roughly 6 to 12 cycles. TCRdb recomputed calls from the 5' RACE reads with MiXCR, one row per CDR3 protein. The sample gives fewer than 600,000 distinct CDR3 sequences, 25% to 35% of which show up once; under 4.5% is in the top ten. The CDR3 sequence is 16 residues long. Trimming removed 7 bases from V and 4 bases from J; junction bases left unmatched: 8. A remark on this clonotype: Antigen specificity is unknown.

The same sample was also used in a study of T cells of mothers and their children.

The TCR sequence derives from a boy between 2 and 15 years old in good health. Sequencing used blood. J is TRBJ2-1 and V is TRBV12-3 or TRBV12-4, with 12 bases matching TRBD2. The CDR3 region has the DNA TGTGCCAGCAACCCCTGGACTAGCGGGACATACAATGAGCAGTTCTTC. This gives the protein CASNPWTSGTYNEQFF.